The present entry profiles one T cell receptor beta chain with its context. Authors' analysis steps: Estimates of nucleated cell counts were drawn from the amplification of reference gene primers. Profiled with immunoSEQ multiplex PCR; TCRdb holds only in-frame clones, not every one. The V and J calls and the clone size are those of that table, but D and trimming were determined from the DNA. The data show 300,000 or so clones, roughly nine tenths seen once. This record belongs to a study of blood T cell repertoires in COVID-19. V was cut by 2 bases and J by 7 bases, with 16 bases left in between. Germline V lookup: CDR1 SGHRS, CDR2 YFSETQ. This CDR3 is built from 14 residues. Seattle's cohort entered during active infection and was followed longitudinally.

This receptor was identified in a woman in her twenties or thirties with COVID-19, enrolled during active disease. V usage is TRBV5-1 and J usage is TRBJ2-7; maybe TRBD2 (6 bases). Sequencing was carried out using peripheral blood. This CDR3 reads CASSFRDSREEQYF. The CDR3 bases are TGCGCCAGCAGCTTCCGGGACTCCAGGGAAGAGCAGTACTTC.